The rows below give T cell receptor beta chains drawn from one sample of a study of neurological immune-mediated disorders. TCRdb redid the calling of the 5' RACE reads with MiXCR, one entry per CDR3 protein. The sample holds about 50,000 distinct CDR3 sequences, approximately 4.4% seen once. The sequenced sample was PBMCs. These receptors all come from a man aged 45-65 years with multiple sclerosis. Each CDR3 is given with its conserved first and last residue. D genes are given only for firm matches. Expanded clones get a size class; other rows say once, few or many, or leave the size out.

>15|TRBV20-1|-|TRBJ1-1|-
TGCAGTGCTAGAGATTTTGGAAGGACGGGGACTGAAGCTTTCTTT
CSARDFGRTGTEAFF
>15|TRBV5-1|TRBD2|TRBJ2-3|-
TGCGCCAGCAGCTCAGCGGGAAGAAGCACAGATACGCAGTATTTT
CASSSAGRSTDTQYF
>15|TRBV5-6|-|TRBJ2-1|-
TGTGCCAGCAGCTTAGGTAGGAGCTCCTACAATGAGCAGTTCTTC
CASSLGRSSYNEQFF
>14|TRBV20-1|-|TRBJ2-7|many
TGCAGTGCGAGAAATCCCGACGGGGACTACGAGCAGTACTTC
CSARNPDGDYEQYF
>14|TRBV20-1|TRBD2|TRBJ2-1|many
TGCAGTGCTACCGGGACTAGCGTGTGGGGTGAGCAGTTCTTC
CSATGTSVWGEQFF
>16|TRBV29-1|-|TRBJ1-5|many
TGCAGCGCTGGGGAAAGTATCGGGGCCAGCAATCAGCCCCAGCATTTT
CSAGESIGASNQPQHF
>11|TRBV20-1|-|TRBJ2-3|-
TGCAGTGTCAGAGGCACAGATACGCAGTATTTT
CSVRGTDTQYF
>11|TRBV11-2|-|TRBJ2-2|many
TGTGCCAGCAGCTTTACCGGGGAGCTGTTTTTT
CASSFTGELFF
>14|TRBV7-9|-|TRBJ2-7|-
TGTGCCAGCAGCTTAACCAGGGAGTCCTACGAGCAGTACTTC
CASSLTRESYEQYF
>15|TRBV2|-|TRBJ2-2|many
TGTGCCAGCAGTGAACCGTACCTGAACACCGGGGAGCTGTTTTTT
CASSEPYLNTGELFF
>15|TRBV5-1|-|TRBJ2-6|many
TGCGCCAGCAGCTTGGAGTTGTCCGGGGCCAACGTCCTGACTTTC
CASSLELSGANVLTF
>17|TRBV4-1|-|TRBJ2-1|many
TGCGCCAGCAGCCTCGGACCCCCGAGGGTTTCGGCCAATGAGCAGTTCTTC
CASSLGPPRVSANEQFF
>16|TRBV10-3|-|TRBJ2-1|many
TGTGCCGGAGGAGGGAGTGAGGGGAACTCCTACAATGAGCAGTTCTTC
CAGGGSEGNSYNEQFF
>12|TRBV28|-|TRBJ1-2|few
TGTGCCAGCAGTTTAATTGACTATGGCTACACCTTC
CASSLIDYGYTF
>15|TRBV5-5|-|TRBJ1-5|many
TGTGCCAGCAGCTTGGGGATGAGCAGCAATCAGCCCCAGAATTTT
CASSLGMSSNQPQNF
>17|TRBV28|-|TRBJ1-5|many
TGTGCCAGCAGTTTTCTCGACGCCGGATATAGCAATCAGCCCCAGCATTTT
CASSFLDAGYSNQPQHF
>13|TRBV27|TRBD2|TRBJ2-7|many
TGTGCCAGCGGCGTCCTAGCGGGAGTCGAGCAGTACTTC
CASGVLAGVEQYF
>13|TRBV29-1|TRBD2|TRBJ2-7|many
TGCAGCGTAGAACTAGCGGGGGACTACGAGCAGTACTTC
CSVELAGDYEQYF
>12|TRBV10-3|-|TRBJ1-5|many
TGTGCCACAAAGGAGGAGGATCAGCCCCAGCATTTT
CATKEEDQPQHF
>13|TRBV7-8|-|TRBJ1-1|few
TGTGCCAGCAGTTCCTCGGGGAAGGCTGAAGCTTTCTTT
CASSSSGKAEAFF
>18|TRBV7-6|TRBD2|TRBJ2-7|few
TGTGCCAGCAGCCCCGGGACTAGCGGGAGGGGAAGCTCCTACGAGCAGTACTTC
CASSPGTSGRGSSYEQYF
>14|TRBV12-3/TRBV12-4|TRBD1|TRBJ1-5|many
TGTGCCAGCAGTTGGGACAGGGGGGATCAGCCCCAGCATTTT
CASSWDRGDQPQHF
>13|TRBV5-1|-|TRBJ2-5|many
TGCGCCAGCAGCTTTTCTGCCTATGAGACCCAGTACTTC
CASSFSAYETQYF
>16|TRBV5-1|TRBD2|TRBJ2-7|many
TGCGCCAGCAGCTTGGGTACTAGCGGGAGAGTTAACGAGCAGTACTTC
CASSLGTSGRVNEQYF
>16|TRBV9|-|TRBJ2-4|many
TGTGCCAGCAGCTCCCCCTCGGGACATCACAAAAACATTCAGTACTTC
CASSSPSGHHKNIQYF
>14|TRBV28|-|TRBJ2-1|many
TGTGCCAGCAAAACCACCAGGGTTTACAATGAGCAGTTCTTC
CASKTTRVYNEQFF
>14|TRBV28|-|TRBJ1-2|many
TGTGCCAGCAGTTTCCTCCCCGGGGCAGATGGCTACACCTTC
CASSFLPGADGYTF
>18|TRBV20-1|-|TRBJ2-3|many
TGCAGTGCTAGTGCCCCCACGACTGGCTCCTTTGGTGCAGATACGCAGTATTTT
CSASAPTTGSFGADTQYF
>15|TRBV20-1|TRBD1|TRBJ2-4|many
TGCAGTGCTTCCGGGACAGTCGAAGCCAAAAACATTCAGTACTTC
CSASGTVEAKNIQYF
>12|TRBV10-3|-|TRBJ2-5|many
TGTGCCATCAGTGAGTCGGGGGAGACCCAGTACTTC
CAISESGETQYF
>16|TRBV29-1|-|TRBJ1-1|many
TGCAGCGTCCTCCTGGGAACGCCACTATTGAACACTGAAGCTTTCTTT
CSVLLGTPLLNTEAFF
>13|TRBV2|-|TRBJ1-2|many
TGTGCCAGCAGTGAGTCCCGCGACTATGGCTACACCTTC
CASSESRDYGYTF
>12|TRBV20-1|-|TRBJ1-2|many
TGCAGTGCTCGCAAGATGGGGGGTGGCTACACCTTC
CSARKMGGGYTF
>15|TRBV12-3/TRBV12-4|-|TRBJ1-6|few
TGTGCCAGCAGTCGCGGACAGAATTATAATTCACCCCTCCACTTT
CASSRGQNYNSPLHF
>17|TRBV7-9|TRBD2|TRBJ2-5|many
TGTGCCAGCAGCCCCGGGACTAGCGGGGGTTCCCAAGAGACCCAGTACTTC
CASSPGTSGGSQETQYF
>12|TRBV16|-|TRBJ2-7|many
TGTGCCAGCAGCCAATCAAACTACGAGCAGTACTTC
CASSQSNYEQYF
>14|TRBV12-3/TRBV12-4|TRBD1|TRBJ2-1|many
TGTGCCAGCAGAGCCGGGACAGGCGAACTGGTGACTTTCTTC
CASRAGTGELVTFF
>13|TRBV12-3/TRBV12-4|-|TRBJ1-1|many
TGTGCCAGCAGTTTAGGACAGCCAGTTGAAGCTTTCTTT
CASSLGQPVEAFF
>14|TRBV5-5|-|TRBJ2-5|many
TGTGCCAGCAGCCGCCGGATTGTCCAAGAGACCCAGTACTTC
CASSRRIVQETQYF
>16|TRBV27|TRBD2|TRBJ2-1|many
TGTGCCAGCAGCACATACTACAGCGGGAGGGTTGATGAGCAGTTCTTC
CASSTYYSGRVDEQFF
>15|TRBV28|-|TRBJ1-4|many
TGTGCCAGCAGTTTTAGGGGGGGGTATGGTGAAAAACTGTTTTTT
CASSFRGGYGEKLFF
>13|TRBV12-3/TRBV12-4|-|TRBJ1-1|many
TGTGCCAGCAGTCTCAGGGGTGAGACTGAAGCTTTCTTT
CASSLRGETEAFF
>15|TRBV6-2/TRBV6-3|TRBD1|TRBJ2-1|many
TGTGCCAGCAGTTACGGGACAGGGAATTTAAATGAGCAGTTCTTC
CASSYGTGNLNEQFF
>15|TRBV6-5|-|TRBJ1-2|many
TGTGCCAGCAGCCCCAAGCCCGGGGGGGCCGGTGGCTACACCTTC
CASSPKPGGAGGYTF
>13|TRBV15|-|TRBJ2-7|many
TGTGCCACCAGTCCAACGCTGACCGGAGAGCAGTACTTC
CATSPTLTGEQYF
>15|TRBV12-3/TRBV12-4|-|TRBJ2-1|many
TGTGCCAGCAGCCCAAGCGGGTCCTCCTACAATGAGCAGTTCTTC
CASSPSGSSYNEQFF
>11|TRBV12-3/TRBV12-4|-|TRBJ2-7|many
TGTGCCAGCAGCAGGGACTACGAGCAGTACTTC
CASSRDYEQYF
>16|TRBV7-6|TRBD2|TRBJ2-1|few
TGTGCCAGCAGGTCCGTAAGCGGGAGTAGTTACAATGAGCAGTTCTTC
CASRSVSGSSYNEQFF
>18|TRBV5-1|TRBD2|TRBJ2-5|many
TGCGCCAGCAGCTTGGGAGAAGGGAGGGTCAGAAAACAAGAGACCCAGTACTTC
CASSLGEGRVRKQETQYF
>14|TRBV7-9|-|TRBJ2-3|many
TGTGCCAGCAGCCCAAAACGCAGGGAAGATACGCAGTATTTT
CASSPKRREDTQYF
>14|TRBV11-2|-|TRBJ2-3|few
TGTGCCAGCAGCCCCCGACAGGTCACAGATACGCAGTATTTT
CASSPRQVTDTQYF
>13|TRBV12-3/TRBV12-4|-|TRBJ2-1|once
TGTGCCAGCAGTTCCGTCGGGACCAATGAGCAGTTCTTC
CASSSVGTNEQFF
>14|TRBV28|-|TRBJ1-5|many
TGTGCCAGCAGTTTCGAAAGAGACAGTCAGCCCCAGCATTTT
CASSFERDSQPQHF